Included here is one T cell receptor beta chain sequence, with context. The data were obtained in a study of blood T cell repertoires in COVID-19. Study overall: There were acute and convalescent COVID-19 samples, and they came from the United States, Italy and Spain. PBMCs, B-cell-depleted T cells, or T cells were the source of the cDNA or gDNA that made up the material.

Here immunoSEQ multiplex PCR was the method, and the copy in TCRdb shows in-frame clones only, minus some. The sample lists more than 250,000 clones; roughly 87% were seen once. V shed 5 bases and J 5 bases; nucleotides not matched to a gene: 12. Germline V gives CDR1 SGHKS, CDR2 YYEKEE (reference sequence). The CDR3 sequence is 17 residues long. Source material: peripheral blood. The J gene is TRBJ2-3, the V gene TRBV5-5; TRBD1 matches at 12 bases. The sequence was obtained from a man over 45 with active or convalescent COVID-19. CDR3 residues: CASRPQGTGGRGDTQYF. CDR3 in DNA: TGTGCCAGCAGGCCACAGGGGACAGGGGGCCGGGGAGATACGCAGTATTTT.